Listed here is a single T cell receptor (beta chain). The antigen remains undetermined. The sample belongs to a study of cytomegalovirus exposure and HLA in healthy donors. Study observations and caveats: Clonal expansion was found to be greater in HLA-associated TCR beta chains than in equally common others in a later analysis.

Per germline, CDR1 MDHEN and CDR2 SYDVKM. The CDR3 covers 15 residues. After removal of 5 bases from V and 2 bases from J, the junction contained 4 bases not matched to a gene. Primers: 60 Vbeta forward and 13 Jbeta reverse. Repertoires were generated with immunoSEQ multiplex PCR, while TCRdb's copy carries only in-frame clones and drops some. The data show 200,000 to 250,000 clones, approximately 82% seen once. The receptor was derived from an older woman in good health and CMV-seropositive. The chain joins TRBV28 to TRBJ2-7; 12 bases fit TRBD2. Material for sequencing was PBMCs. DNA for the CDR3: TGTGCCAGCAGTCTCGGGACTAGCGGGCCCTACGAGCAGTACTTC. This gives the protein CASSLGTSGPYEQYF. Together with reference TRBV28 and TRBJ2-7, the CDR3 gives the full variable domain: DVKVTQSSRYLVKRTGEKVFLECVQDMDHENMFWYRQDPGLGLRLIYFSYDVKMKEKGDIPEGYSVSREKKERFSLILESASTNQTSMYLCASSLGTSGPYEQYFGPGTRLTVT.